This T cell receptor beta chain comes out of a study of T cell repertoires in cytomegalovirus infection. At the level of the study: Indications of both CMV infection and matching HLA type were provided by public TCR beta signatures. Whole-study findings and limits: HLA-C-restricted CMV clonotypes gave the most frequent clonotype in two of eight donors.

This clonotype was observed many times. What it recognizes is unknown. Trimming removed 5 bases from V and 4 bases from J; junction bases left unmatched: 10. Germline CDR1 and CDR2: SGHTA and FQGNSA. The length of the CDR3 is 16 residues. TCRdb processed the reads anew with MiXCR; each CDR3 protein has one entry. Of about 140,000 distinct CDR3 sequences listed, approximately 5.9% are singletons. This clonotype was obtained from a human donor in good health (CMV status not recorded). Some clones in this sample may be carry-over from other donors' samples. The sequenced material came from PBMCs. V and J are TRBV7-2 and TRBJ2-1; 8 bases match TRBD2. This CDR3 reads CASSESIAGLYNEQFF. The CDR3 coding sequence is TGTGCCAGCAGCGAATCAATAGCGGGGCTTTACAATGAGCAGTTCTTC.